These 26 T cell receptor beta chains share one sample of origin, sequenced in a study of T cell changes during pregnancy in multiple sclerosis (dated by TCRdb to 2018 to 2020). The method was the immunoSEQ multiplex PCR assay. TCRdb obtained this table from immuneACCESS and retained in-frame rearrangements with V and J assigned. These tables miss some clones; where compared with another copy, unresolved V genes account for less than half of the shortfall, and the remainder is unexplained. This sample gives tens of thousands of clones in total; more than 75% of them show up just once. Together, the top ten hold about 0.7% of the sample. The material sequenced was CD4+ T cells from peripheral blood mononuclear cells, taken in the first trimester of pregnancy. These receptors originate from a female donor in good health, enrolled as a control in a pregnancy study.

This clone appeared once. The chain has TRBV19 and TRBJ2-5; the match to TRBD2 covers 8 bases. The CDR3 loop spans 15 amino acids. Unmatched junction bases numbered 6, after V lost 5 bases and J lost 1 base. Germline V gene lookup returns CDR1 LNHDA and CDR2 SQIVND (reference sequence). The CDR3 spells CASSGAGGVQETQYF. In nucleotides, the CDR3 is TGTGCCAGTAGTGGCGCGGGGGGCGTCCAAGAGACCCAGTACTTC.

The V gene is TRBV5-1, the J gene TRBJ1-2; 8 bases agree with TRBD1. Germline loops: CDR1 SGHRS, CDR2 YFSETQ. CDR3 length: 14 residues. Trimming cost V 4 bases and J 2 bases; bases outside gene matches: 4. The DNA for the CDR3 is TGCGCCAGCAGCCCCGGGACAGGCAACTATGGCTACACCTTC. Translated: CASSPGTGNYGYTF.

The chain is built from TRBV7-2 and TRBJ2-5; 9 positions agree with TRBD2. The CDR3 totals 18 residues. V was clipped by 4 bases and J by 2 bases; unmatched bases: 14. Germline CDR1 is SGHTA and CDR2 is FQGNSA. CDR3 sequence: CASSSRVWGTSLQETQYF. Here the CDR3 DNA reads TGTGCCAGCAGCTCGAGGGTTTGGGGGACTAGCCTACAAGAGACCCAGTACTTC. Full variable domain (missing parts from reference TRBV7-2 and TRBJ2-5): GAGVSQSPSNKVTEKGKDVELRCDPISGHTALYWYRQSLGQGLEFLIYFQGNSAPDKSGLPSDRFSAERTGGSVSTLTIQRTQQEDSAVYLCASSSRVWGTSLQETQYFGPGTRLLVL.

The chain combines TRBV5-1 with TRBJ2-5; 10 bases line up with TRBD2. Germline V gene lookup returns CDR1 SGHRS and CDR2 YFSETQ. The CDR3 is 15 residues long. The J segment lost 4 bases and the V segment lost 4 bases, leaving 7 bases of the junction unmatched. The chain's CDR3 is CASSDLAGVGETQYF. CDR3 sequence (DNA): TGCGCCAGCAGCGACCTAGCGGGAGTTGGAGAGACCCAGTACTTC.

The rearrangement uses TRBV28 and TRBJ2-1; TRBD1 aligns across 10 bases. The germline CDR1 and CDR2 sequences are MDHEN and SYDVKM. Losses at the gene ends were 5 bases for V and 3 bases for J; bases not matched to a gene: 4. The CDR3 has 15 amino acids. The CDR3 region is CASSPGTGDYNEQFF. CDR3 nucleotides: TGTGCCAGCAGTCCCGGGACAGGGGACTACAATGAGCAGTTCTTC.

The rearrangement joins TRBV5-6 to TRBJ2-5; 7 positions agree with TRBD1. The V and J ends lost 2 bases and 4 bases, in that order; junction bases with no gene match: 8. CDR1 is SGHDT, CDR2 YYEEEE, per germline. The CDR3 extends over 15 amino acids. The CDR3 nucleotides read TGTGCCAGCAGCTTCCAAGGGGCAGGGGGAGAGACCCAGTACTTC. This codes for CASSFQGAGGETQYF.

V is TRBV25-1 and J is TRBJ2-7; unclear D gene. This CDR3 region has 14 residues. Looked up from germline, CDR1 is MGHDK and CDR2 is SYGVNS. Trimming took 4 bases from V and 0 from J, leaving 10 bases between them. The CDR3 coding sequence is TGTGCCAGCAGTGGTGCTCCTAGCTCCTACGAGCAGTACTTC. The encoded protein is CASSGAPSSYEQYF.

This clone was picked up one time. The V gene is TRBV19, the J gene TRBJ1-5; weak D call: TRBD1 (6 bases). CDR3 length: 17 amino acids. Germline V CDR1 and CDR2: LNHDA, SQIVND (reference sequence). V lost 3 bases to trimming and J lost 7 bases, with 22 bases between them. Here the CDR3 reads CASSIPDTGFGRQPQHF. The CDR3 region has the DNA TGTGCCAGTAGTATTCCTGACACAGGGTTCGGCCGACAGCCCCAGCATTTT. The variable domain in full, with the rest retrieved from reference TRBV19 and TRBJ1-5, is DGGITQSPKYLFRKEGQNVTLSCEQNLNHDAMYWYRQDPGQGLRLIYYSQIVNDFQKGDIAEGYSVSREKKESFPLTVTSAQKNPTAFYLCASSIPDTGFGRQPQHFGDGTRLSIL.

The chain uses TRBV5-1 and TRBJ2-1, with D tentatively TRBD2 (5 bases). The CDR3 has 14 amino acids. Between the trimmed V and J ends, which lost 2 bases and 6 bases, there was a span of 12 bases. Germline assignment: CDR1 SGHRS and CDR2 YFSETQ. In DNA form, the CDR3 reads TGCGCCAGCAGCTTAGAGGGTTATGGCAATGAGCAGTTCTTC. This sequence encodes CASSLEGYGNEQFF.

The chain carries TRBV25-1 and TRBJ1-5; 9 bases agree with TRBD1. The CDR3 runs to 14 residues. Germline V gene data show CDR1 as MGHDK and CDR2 as SYGVNS. With 7 bases clipped from V and 1 base from J, the junction kept 2 bases outside the gene matches. CDR3 sequence: CASTGTGSNQPQHF. In DNA, the CDR3 is TGTGCCAGCACCGGGACAGGGAGCAATCAGCCCCAGCATTTT.

The genes are TRBV2 and TRBJ2-3; TRBD2 matches at 14 bases. This CDR3 has 19 residues. Germline lookup yields CDR1 SNHLY and CDR2 FYNNEI. V lost 7 bases, J lost 1 base, and 13 bases stayed unmatched. CDR3 nucleotide sequence: TGTGCCAGCACTCAGGGGACTAGCGGGAGAGTGGGGGGCACAGATACGCAGTATTTT. Its translation: CASTQGTSGRVGGTDTQYF.

This clone occurred once. V usage is TRBV18 and J usage is TRBJ2-3; 10 bases agree with TRBD2. This CDR3 is 16 amino acids long. Germline V gives CDR1 KGHSH, CDR2 LQKENI. The V segment lost 5 bases and the J segment 0 bases; nucleotides outside the gene matches: 5. The CDR3: CASSYVAGGSTDTQYF. The CDR3 DNA is TGTGCCAGCTCATACGTAGCGGGGGGCAGCACAGATACGCAGTATTTT. Filled out from reference TRBV18 and TRBJ2-3, the complete variable domain reads NAGVMQNPRHLVRRRGQEARLRCSPMKGHSHVYWYRQLPEEGLKFMVYLQKENIIDESGMPKERFSAEFPKEGPSILRIQQVVRGDSAAYFCASSYVAGGSTDTQYFGPGTRLTVL.

This sequence joins TRBV2 and TRBJ2-7; D is unresolved. Germline values: CDR1 SNHLY, CDR2 FYNNEI. Deletions cut 7 bases from V and 7 bases from J, with 20 bases between. The CDR3 totals 14 residues. Written as DNA, the CDR3 is TGTGCCAGCACCCCGCCCTCCACCCTCGGGGAGCAGTACTTC. Its protein is CASTPPSTLGEQYF.

A single count supports this clone. J is TRBJ2-1 and V is TRBV6-4; 8 nucleotides agree with TRBD2. Germline CDR1 is MRHNA and CDR2 is SNTAGT. Trimming at V came to 5 bases and at J to 4 bases, leaving 10 bases not matched to a gene. This CDR3 contains 16 residues. In DNA, the CDR3 is TGTGCCAGCAGTTCGCGTAGCGGGGCTACTTACAATGAGCAGTTCTTC. It yields the protein CASSSRSGATYNEQFF.

The V call is TRBV28, the J call TRBJ1-5, with D perhaps matching TRBD1 (6 bases). This CDR3 region has 17 residues. Germline V gene lookup returns CDR1 MDHEN and CDR2 SYDVKM. V was pared by 6 bases and J by 0 bases, with 18 bases between. CDR3 loop: CASRGGRLDYSNQPQHF. CDR3 nucleotides: TGTGCCAGCAGGGGGGGGCGGCTCGACTATAGCAATCAGCCCCAGCATTTT.

This chain uses TRBV10-3 with TRBJ2-2, with D maybe TRBD2 (7 bases). Germline V gives CDR1 ENHRY, CDR2 SYGVKD. The ends were cut back, 10 bases at V and 0 bases at J, with 15 bases in the middle. The length of the CDR3 is 15 residues. CDR3 bases: TGTGCCACAGAGGGGGGGGGATCGAACACCGGGGAGCTGTTTTTT. Protein product: CATEGGGSNTGELFF.

Here the CDR3 reads CASSSPQGASGYTF. As DNA, the CDR3 is TGCGCCAGCAGCTCTCCCCAGGGGGCAAGTGGCTACACCTTC. The chain joins TRBV5-1 to TRBJ1-2, with 8 bases identical to TRBD1. The CDR3 sequence is 14 residues long. With V trimmed by 3 bases and J by 7 bases, 8 bases remained unmatched. Germline CDR1 reads SGHRS; CDR2 reads YFSETQ.

The V and J genes are TRBV2 and TRBJ1-5; D is perhaps TRBD1 (6 bases). This CDR3 is built from 16 residues. Germline V gene lookup returns CDR1 SNHLY and CDR2 FYNNEI. Trimming took 4 bases from V and 6 from J, leaving 19 bases between them. The CDR3 region has the DNA TGTGCCAGCAGTGGGGGGGGCGCCGGACGGAGTCAGCCCCAGCATTTT. Protein: CASSGGGAGRSQPQHF.

This chain connects TRBV6-6 to TRBJ2-5, with 12 bases that match TRBD2. Germline loops: CDR1 MNHNY, CDR2 SVGAGI (reference sequence). V lost 6 bases, J lost 5 bases, and 7 bases stayed unmatched. This CDR3 has 15 amino acids. CDR3 protein: CASRGTSGGRETQYF. The DNA of the CDR3 is TGTGCCAGCAGGGGTACTAGCGGGGGGAGGGAGACCCAGTACTTC.

This clone appeared a single time. CDR3 coding DNA: TGCAGCGTAAAGGACAGGCGTGGCTACACCTTC. Protein: CSVKDRRGYTF. V is TRBV29-1 and J is TRBJ1-2; TRBD1 agrees at 7 bases. CDR3 size: 11 residues. Germline assignment: CDR1 SQVTM and CDR2 ANQGSEA. Trimming cost V 6 bases and J 7 bases; bases outside gene matches: 5.

The gene calls are TRBV6-5 and TRBJ2-7, with 12 bases identical to TRBD2. Germline loops: CDR1 MNHEY, CDR2 SVGAGI. The CDR3 covers 16 residues. The V gene end was trimmed by 0 bases and the J gene end by 1 base; junction bases not matched to a gene: 1. CDR3 in DNA: TGTGCCAGCAGTTACTCCGGGACTAGCGGGTCCTACGAGCAGTACTTC. Protein: CASSYSGTSGSYEQYF.

This clone was observed once. The genes are TRBV12-5 and TRBJ1-1; maybe TRBD1 (6 bases). This CDR3 region has 13 residues. The germline CDR1 and CDR2 sequences are LGHNT and FRNRAP. V gave up 2 bases and J gave up 9 bases, with 13 bases separating them. This CDR3 is CASGLLTGQQAFF. CDR3 DNA sequence: TGTGCTAGTGGTTTGCTAACCGGACAGCAAGCTTTCTTT.

This clone was recorded once. The chain joins TRBV6-1 to TRBJ2-7; D unclear. The V and J ends lost 3 bases and 1 base respectively, with 13 bases between them. Germline loops: CDR1 MNHNS, CDR2 SASEGT. CDR3 size: 15 residues. This chain's CDR3 is CASSEPGSRSYEQYF. The CDR3 region has the DNA TGTGCCAGCAGTGAGCCGGGTTCCAGATCCTACGAGCAGTACTTC.

This clone appeared once. The V call is TRBV19, the J call TRBJ1-6; TRBD1 matches at 7 bases. Trimming at V came to 5 bases and at J to 4 bases, leaving 5 bases not matched to a gene. There are 15 residues in the CDR3. The V gene's germline CDR1 is LNHDA and CDR2 SQIVND (reference sequence). CDR3 loop: CASSPRGQYNSPLHF. The CDR3 nucleotides read TGTGCCAGTAGTCCGCGGGGACAGTATAATTCACCCCTCCACTTT.

This clone was counted a few times. This chain uses TRBV18 with TRBJ2-2; TRBD2 matches at 14 bases. Germline lookup yields CDR1 KGHSH and CDR2 LQKENI. The CDR3 is 16 amino acids. J lost 4 bases, V lost 5 bases, and 3 bases had no gene match. The DNA for the CDR3 is TGTGCCAGCTCAGGGGGACTAGCGGGAGTCACCGGGGAGCTGTTTTTT. It specifies CASSGGLAGVTGELFF.

The chain has TRBV13 and TRBJ2-1; TRBD2 matches 14 bases. This CDR3 is built from 16 residues. CDR1 and CDR2 from the germline V gene are PRHDT and FYEKMQ (reference sequence). The ends lost 5 bases at V and 7 bases at J; junction bases unmatched: 7. CDR3 coding DNA: TGTGCCAGCAGCCTAAGGGGACTAGCGGGAGTAAATGAGCAGTTCTTC. Its translation: CASSLRGLAGVNEQFF.